The next 8 T cell receptor beta chains were all read from a single sample in a study of blood T cell repertoires in COVID-19. Data came from immunoSEQ multiplex PCR; TCRdb stores just in-frame clones and leaves some out. This table holds about 190,000 clones, around 85% found once. Sequencing was done on a sample of peripheral blood. These receptor sequences come from a man aged 50 to 59 who had recovered from COVID-19.

V usage is TRBV6-5 and J usage is TRBJ2-7, with 13 bases that match TRBD2. After removal of 4 bases from V and 3 bases from J, the junction contained 6 bases not matched to a gene. In germline, CDR1 is MNHEY, CDR2 SVGAGI. The CDR3 consists of 16 residues. The CDR3 coding sequence is TGTGCCAGCAGTTCCGGGACTAGCGGGGCCAACTACGAGCAGTACTTC. This encodes CASSSGTSGANYEQYF.

The chain has TRBV2 and TRBJ1-1, with 8 bases that match TRBD1. CDR1 SNHLY and CDR2 FYNNEI come from the germline V gene. This CDR3 has 13 residues. With 5 bases clipped from V and 7 bases from J, the junction kept 6 bases outside the gene matches. The CDR3 sequence: CASSSDRDGEAFF. CDR3 in DNA: TGTGCCAGCAGTTCGGACAGGGACGGTGAAGCTTTCTTT.

The chain joins TRBV7-8 to TRBJ1-5; D ambiguous. CDR1 is SGHVS, CDR2 FQNEAQ, per germline. The CDR3 runs 13 residues. The V end was cut by 4 bases, the J end by 6 bases, with 10 bases between. The DNA of the CDR3 is TGTGCCAGCAGCTCCACGTTGGCTCAGCCCCAGCATTTT. The encoded protein is CASSSTLAQPQHF.

The rearrangement uses TRBV6-5 and TRBJ1-5; 7 bases line up with TRBD1. After removal of 5 bases from V and 7 bases from J, the junction contained 5 bases not matched to a gene. The germline V gene encodes CDR1 MNHEY and CDR2 SVGAGI. This CDR3 is built from 13 residues. The CDR3 sequence: CASSNRGQQPQHF. The DNA of the CDR3 is TGTGCCAGCAGTAACAGGGGACAGCAGCCCCAGCATTTT.

This chain links TRBV12-3 or TRBV12-4 with TRBJ1-1; tentatively, D is TRBD1 (5 bases). This CDR3 is 12 amino acids long. V dropped 5 bases and J dropped 5 bases, with 9 bases sitting between them. The CDR3 DNA is TGTGCCAGCAGTCAGGGAAGGACTGAAGCTTTCTTT. Amino acid sequence: CASSQGRTEAFF.

The V and J genes are TRBV29-1 and TRBJ1-1; no clear D gene. Germline V gene sequence: CDR1 SQVTM, CDR2 ANQGSEA. Trimming shortened V by 2 bases and J by 4 bases, and 11 bases separated the two germline ends. CDR3 size: 13 residues. The CDR3 reads CSVESSAVTEAFF. DNA for the CDR3: TGCAGCGTTGAATCGAGTGCGGTCACTGAAGCTTTCTTT.

The rearrangement links TRBV7-9 to TRBJ2-7, with TRBD2 matching 8 bases. Losses at the gene ends were 5 bases for V and 6 bases for J; bases not matched to a gene: 12. The V gene's germline CDR1 is SEHNR and CDR2 FQNEAQ (reference sequence). The CDR3 has 15 residues. The CDR3 bases are TGTGCCAGCAGCAACTCTAGACGGGAGGGCCCCGAGCAGTACTTC. As protein: CASSNSRREGPEQYF.

The rearrangement joins TRBV13 to TRBJ1-5; D remains ambiguous. The CDR3 sequence is 14 residues long. Per germline, CDR1 PRHDT and CDR2 FYEKMQ (reference sequence). Trimming stripped 2 bases from V and 6 bases from J, with 11 bases between. CDR3: CASSLRGVGQPQHF. The CDR3 region has the DNA TGTGCCAGCAGCTTAAGAGGTGTCGGTCAGCCCCAGCATTTT.